These 13 T cell receptor beta chains were sequenced from one sample in a study of T cell responses to AZD1222 COVID-19 vaccine. The data were produced by immunoSEQ multiplex PCR, yet TCRdb's version contains in-frame clones alone and is incomplete. The table records fewer than 200,000 clones, 87% of them present only once. The specimen comprised peripheral blood, sampled 28 days after the second AZD1222 dose. These receptors were collected from an adult who received the AZD1222 COVID-19 vaccine.

This clone is a singleton in its sample. V and J are TRBV25-1 and TRBJ1-1; D unresolved. Germline CDR1 MGHDK, CDR2 SYGVNS. V was clipped by 4 bases and J by 3 bases, with 6 bases between them. This CDR3 has 12 residues. The CDR3 reads CASSGDYTEAFF. The CDR3 DNA follows: TGTGCCAGCAGTGGCGATTACACTGAAGCTTTCTTT.

V usage is TRBV27 and J usage is TRBJ1-3; a possible D gene is TRBD1 (6 bases). The V end lost 1 base, the J end lost 0 bases, and 7 bases lay between the germline ends. The CDR3 runs to 15 residues. Germline lookup yields CDR1 MNHEY and CDR2 SMNVEV (reference sequence). CDR3 amino acids: CASSLLGGSGNTIYF. CDR3 nucleotides: TGTGCCAGCAGTTTATTAGGGGGCTCTGGAAACACCATATATTTT.

V usage is TRBV18 and J usage is TRBJ2-2; D is unresolved. Germline loops: CDR1 KGHSH, CDR2 LQKENI. The CDR3 is 18 residues long. Trimming took off 5 bases at V and 2 bases at J, with 21 bases between the two ends. In nucleotides, the CDR3 is TGTGCCAGCTCAAACACGCCTTCCCTCGACTCTAACACCGGGGAGCTGTTTTTT. This sequence encodes CASSNTPSLDSNTGELFF. Full variable domain (rest looked up from reference TRBV18 and TRBJ2-2): NAGVMQNPRHLVRRRGQEARLRCSPMKGHSHVYWYRQLPEEGLKFMVYLQKENIIDESGMPKERFSAEFPKEGPSILRIQQVVRGDSAAYFCASSNTPSLDSNTGELFFGEGSRLTVL.

This clone has only one observation. CDR3 nucleotides: TGTGCCAGCAGGCAGGGGGCCCCCGATACGCAGTATTTT. This sequence encodes CASRQGAPDTQYF. The chain is built from TRBV6-5 and TRBJ2-3, with 8 bases identical to TRBD1. The CDR3 sequence is 13 residues long. V lost 6 bases to trimming and J lost 6 bases; unmatched junction nucleotides: 5. Germline V gene lookup returns CDR1 MNHEY and CDR2 SVGAGI.

The chain uses TRBV10-3 and TRBJ1-2, with D possibly TRBD1 on 6 matching bases. Per germline, CDR1 ENHRY and CDR2 SYGVKD. The V and J ends lost 2 bases and 7 bases respectively, with 11 bases between them. The CDR3 loop spans 13 amino acids. CDR3 DNA sequence: TGTGCCATCAGTGAGGATCAGGGGACTGGCTACACCTTC. Translated: CAISEDQGTGYTF.

This chain joins TRBV19 and TRBJ1-4; unclear D gene. The CDR3 is 13 residues long. V lost 8 bases and J lost 6, with 13 bases in between. Germline values: CDR1 LNHDA, CDR2 SQIVND (reference sequence). The CDR3 DNA follows: TGTGCCAGTCGAGCCCTGGTCGATGAAAAACTGTTTTTT. Translation gives CASRALVDEKLFF.

This clone was detected only a few times. Other DNA sequences in this specimen translate into the identical CDR3. This chain joins TRBV19 and TRBJ1-1; TRBD1 aligns across 9 bases. The CDR3 totals 15 residues. Trimming removed 2 bases from V and 1 base from J; junction bases left unmatched: 2. CDR1 LNHDA and CDR2 SQIVND come from the germline V gene (reference sequence). The CDR3 sequence: CASSIPGQGNTEAFF. The CDR3 DNA reads TGTGCCAGTAGTATACCGGGACAGGGGAACACTGAAGCTTTCTTT.

The J gene is TRBJ2-7, the V gene TRBV6-2 or TRBV6-3; TRBD1 matches at 8 bases. V shed 6 bases and J 4 bases; nucleotides not matched to a gene: 5. The germline CDR1 and CDR2 sequences are MNHEY and SVGEGT. The CDR3 sequence is 13 residues long. CDR3 sequence (DNA): TGTGCCAGCAGCAAACGACAGGGGTACGAGCAGTACTTC. As protein: CASSKRQGYEQYF.

The chain has TRBV4-1 and TRBJ1-5, with 9 bases fitting TRBD1. Germline V gene lookup returns CDR1 MGHRA and CDR2 YSYEKL. The junction had 6 bases not matched to a gene; V was cut back by 2 bases and J by 7 bases. This CDR3 has 15 amino acids. The CDR3 DNA sequence: TGCGCCAGCAGCCAAAGGACAGGGGTTCAGCAGCCCCAGCATTTT. It codes for CASSQRTGVQQPQHF.

The rearrangement joins TRBV12-3 or TRBV12-4 to TRBJ1-6; D not resolved. V was shortened by 5 bases and J by 10 bases, with 12 bases between the two germline ends. The CDR3 consists of 13 residues. CDR3: CASSPQDLSPLHF. The CDR3 bases are TGTGCCAGCAGTCCCCAGGACCTATCACCCCTCCACTTT.

The chain couples TRBV9 to TRBJ2-1; 10 bases agree with TRBD2. Germline trimming cut 2 bases from V and 4 bases from J; bases unmatched to any gene: 9. The CDR3 totals 17 residues. Germline CDR1 and CDR2: SGDLS and YYNGEE. The CDR3 DNA sequence: TGTGCCAGCAGCGTCCGCCCACTAGCGGGGTCTTACAATGAGCAGTTCTTC. This sequence encodes CASSVRPLAGSYNEQFF.

In its sample, this clone was seen once. This chain uses TRBV4-2 with TRBJ1-1; D is undetermined. This CDR3 is built from 12 residues. Looked up from germline, CDR1 is LGHNA and CDR2 is YNFKEQ. V was cut by 5 bases and J by 6 bases, with 10 bases left in between. The CDR3 region is CASSSDGAEAFF. Written as DNA, the CDR3 is TGTGCCAGCAGCTCCGACGGCGCTGAAGCTTTCTTT.

The V gene is TRBV20-1, the J gene TRBJ2-3; TRBD2 matches 11 bases. Germline V gene sequence: CDR1 DFQATT, CDR2 SNEGSKA (reference sequence). V lost 3 bases, J lost 0 bases, and 8 bases stayed unmatched. The CDR3 runs to 17 residues. Here the CDR3 reads CSASTSGGSTSTDTQYF. The CDR3 coding sequence is TGCAGTGCTAGTACTAGCGGGGGATCCACTAGCACAGATACGCAGTATTTT.